These T cell receptor beta chains were read from a single sample in a study of blood T cell repertoires in COVID-19. Some clones are missing from TCRdb's copy, which holds only in-frame ones; the method was immunoSEQ multiplex PCR. This table holds 250,000 to 400,000 clones, 88% found once. The sample consisted of peripheral blood. These receptors originate from a young woman with COVID-19, enrolled during active disease. Each CDR3 is given with its conserved first and last residue. A D gene is named only where the DNA matches it firmly. Not all rows give a size; the values are once, few, many and, for expanded clones, a class.

j_call clone_size v_call d_call cdr3_aa cdr3_nt
TRBJ2-3 NA TRBV2 TRBD2 CASTYASGGPRSTDTQYF TGTGCCAGCACGTATGCTAGCGGGGGGCCGCGCTCCACAGATACGCAGTATTTT
TRBJ2-1 few TRBV12-3/TRBV12-4 NA CASRDTVSEQFF TGTGCCAGCCGGGACACCGTTTCTGAGCAGTTCTTC
TRBJ2-5 NA TRBV3-1/TRBV3-2 NA CASSQIRTAEETQYF TGTGCCAGCAGCCAAATTCGGACTGCAGAAGAGACCCAGTACTTC
TRBJ1-2 NA TRBV2 NA CASSERGGNYGYTF TGTGCCAGCAGTGAAAGGGGAGGGAACTATGGCTACACCTTC
TRBJ1-1 NA TRBV19 NA CASRPPPGAEAFF TGTGCCAGCCGACCCCCCCCGGGGGCTGAAGCTTTCTTT
TRBJ2-3 NA TRBV4-1 NA CASSQGLGTSTDTQYF TGCGCCAGCAGCCAAGGACTGGGTACGAGCACAGATACGCAGTATTTT
TRBJ2-1 NA TRBV13 NA CASSRGYNEQFF TGTGCCAGCAGCCGGGGATACAATGAGCAGTTCTTC
TRBJ2-7 NA TRBV2 TRBD1 CASMVRTGVYEQYF TGTGCCAGCATGGTTAGGACAGGAGTTTACGAGCAGTACTTC
TRBJ1-4 NA TRBV2 TRBD1 CASADRVNEKLFF TGTGCCAGCGCGGACAGGGTGAATGAAAAACTGTTTTTT
TRBJ2-1 NA TRBV19 TRBD2 CASKRSIDASGDNEQFF TGTGCCAGTAAGCGTAGTATTGACGCTAGCGGGGACAATGAGCAGTTCTTC
TRBJ1-5 NA TRBV7-9 NA CASSSSGEGQPQHF TGTGCCAGCAGCTCTTCAGGGGAAGGTCAGCCCCAGCATTTT
TRBJ1-1 NA TRBV19 TRBD1 CASSTQGQAFAEAFF TGTGCCAGTAGTACCCAGGGACAGGCGTTTGCTGAAGCTTTCTTT
TRBJ2-2 NA TRBV15 TRBD2 CATSKTFARSSGGGELFF TGTGCCACCAGCAAAACCTTCGCGCGGTCTAGCGGGGGCGGGGAGCTGTTTTTT
TRBJ2-1 NA TRBV11-3 TRBD2 CASSLGKIAGGLDEQFF TGTGCCAGCAGCTTAGGGAAAATAGCGGGGGGGCTTGATGAGCAGTTCTTC
TRBJ2-2 NA TRBV24-1 TRBD1 CATSDPRPRTGPFTGELFF TGTGCCACCAGTGATCCACGACCAAGGACAGGGCCCTTCACCGGGGAGCTGTTTTTT
TRBJ1-1 NA TRBV3-1/TRBV3-2 TRBD1 CASSQVDRGPEAFF TGTGCCAGCAGCCAAGTAGACAGGGGGCCTGAAGCTTTCTTT
TRBJ2-1 NA TRBV4-1 TRBD2 CASSPSKEASGGAGEQFF TGCGCCAGCAGCCCCAGTAAGGAGGCTAGCGGGGGGGCTGGGGAGCAGTTCTTC
TRBJ2-2 NA TRBV3-1/TRBV3-2 NA CASSKRYTGFTGELFF TGTGCCAGCAGCAAAAGATATACAGGCTTCACCGGGGAGCTGTTTTTT
TRBJ1-1 NA TRBV6-5 NA CASSQQGSLNTEAFF TGTGCCAGCAGTCAACAGGGCTCATTGAACACTGAAGCTTTCTTT
TRBJ1-2 NA TRBV19 NA CASSIGGTGYTF TGTGCCAGTAGTATCGGAGGGACTGGCTACACCTTC
TRBJ2-1 NA TRBV6-5 TRBD2 CASSYPGLLLYNEQFF TGTGCCAGCAGTTACCCGGGACTACTCCTCTACAATGAGCAGTTCTTC
TRBJ1-2 NA TRBV27 TRBD1 CASSPYFTQGAHYGYTF TGTGCCAGCAGTCCCTACTTTACCCAGGGGGCGCACTATGGCTACACCTTC
TRBJ2-5 NA TRBV2 NA CASNRDSKETQYF TGTGCCAGCAATCGGGACTCCAAAGAGACCCAGTACTTC
TRBJ1-1 NA TRBV7-9 NA CASRQGARTEAFF TGTGCCAGCAGACAGGGAGCGCGCACTGAAGCTTTCTTT
TRBJ1-1 NA TRBV11-3 NA CASSFDSNTEAFF TGTGCCAGCAGCTTCGACTCGAACACTGAAGCTTTCTTT
TRBJ1-2 once TRBV19 TRBD1 CASSIDLAGGNYGYTF TGTGCCAGTAGTATAGATCTGGCAGGGGGCAACTATGGCTACACCTTC
TRBJ1-1 NA TRBV10-2 NA CASSEFRGAMNTEAFF TGCGCCAGCAGTGAGTTTCGAGGAGCCATGAACACTGAAGCTTTCTTT
TRBJ1-6 NA TRBV7-8 NA CASSFDRNSPLHF TGTGCCAGCAGCTTCGACAGAAATTCACCCCTCCACTTT
TRBJ1-5 NA TRBV19 NA CASSIGRANQPQHF TGTGCCAGTAGTATTGGCAGGGCCAATCAGCCCCAGCATTTT
TRBJ2-5 NA TRBV15 NA CATSHGRAQETQYF TGTGCCACCAGTCACGGCAGGGCCCAAGAGACCCAGTACTTC
TRBJ1-2 NA TRBV5-1 NA CASSLTANYGYTF TGCGCCAGCAGCTTGACAGCAAACTATGGCTACACCTTC
TRBJ2-2 NA TRBV4-3 TRBD1 CASSQFGTANTGELFF TGCGCCAGCAGCCAATTCGGGACAGCGAACACCGGGGAGCTGTTTTTT
TRBJ2-7 NA TRBV6-2/TRBV6-3 TRBD2 CASSEQRGGPYEQYF TGTGCCAGCAGTGAGCAGCGGGGGGGCCCCTACGAGCAGTACTTC
TRBJ1-5 NA TRBV12-5 NA CASGLYGRGGNQPQHF TGTGCTAGTGGTTTGTACGGGAGGGGAGGCAATCAGCCCCAGCATTTT
TRBJ1-6 NA TRBV3-1/TRBV3-2 NA CASSQSWGLSPLHF TGTGCCAGCAGCCAATCGTGGGGCCTCTCACCCCTCCACTTT
TRBJ2-3 NA TRBV2 TRBD2 CALAAGGSTDTQYF TGTGCCCTGGCGGCGGGGGGAAGCACAGATACGCAGTATTTT
TRBJ2-2 NA TRBV6-6 TRBD2 CASSYSAGGNTGELFF TGTGCCAGCAGTTACTCTGCGGGGGGGAACACCGGGGAGCTGTTTTTT
TRBJ2-5 once TRBV4-1 NA CASSQRAERQETQYF TGCGCCAGCAGCCAACGTGCAGAAAGACAAGAGACCCAGTACTTC
TRBJ1-4 NA TRBV30 TRBD1 CAWSPGQGSEKLFF TGTGCCTGGAGTCCCGGACAGGGGAGTGAAAAACTGTTTTTT
TRBJ1-4 few TRBV6-5 TRBD1 CASSHRGTTNEKLFF TGTGCCAGCAGCCACAGGGGCACAACTAATGAAAAACTGTTTTTT